The present TCR beta chain was sequenced within a study of T cell changes during pregnancy in multiple sclerosis. Per germline, CDR1 SEHNR and CDR2 FQNEAQ (reference sequence). The ends were cut back, 6 bases at V and 8 bases at J, with 19 bases in the middle. This CDR3 spans 15 amino acids. Sequencing was performed with immunoSEQ multiplex PCR; in TCRdb, only in-frame clones are kept and a portion is missing. This sample carries some 12,000 clones, about 88% of them seen once, and the ten largest clones take roughly 15%. Sequencing used CD8+ T cells from peripheral blood mononuclear cells, obtained in the second trimester of pregnancy. The genes are TRBV7-9 and TRBJ1-4; tentatively, D is TRBD1 (6 bases). The TCR comes from a female donor in good health, enrolled as a control in a pregnancy study. Written as DNA, the CDR3 is TGTGCCAGCAGTTCTTACAGGGACCTTCGGGAAAAACTGTTTTTT. Protein: CASSSYRDLREKLFF.